The T cell receptor beta chain described here comes from a study of identical twins. This clonotype was detected a few times. TCRdb called the 5' RACE reads again in MiXCR, with one record for every CDR3 protein. The table has fewer than 900,000 distinct CDR3 sequences, 15% to 20% seen once. This CDR3 has 14 amino acids. Germline assignment: CDR1 PRHDT and CDR2 FYEKMQ (reference sequence). V was pared by 5 bases and J by 5 bases, with 4 bases of the junction left unmatched. This sample also appeared in a second study, on T cells expressing NK-cell markers.

Sequenced: PBMCs. The receptor comes from a woman under 30 in good health. The chain is built from TRBV13 and TRBJ2-7, with 12 bases aligning to TRBD1. The CDR3 DNA reads TGTGCCAGCAGCCCCGGGACAGGGGGCAACGAGCAGTACTTC. Its protein product is CASSPGTGGNEQYF.